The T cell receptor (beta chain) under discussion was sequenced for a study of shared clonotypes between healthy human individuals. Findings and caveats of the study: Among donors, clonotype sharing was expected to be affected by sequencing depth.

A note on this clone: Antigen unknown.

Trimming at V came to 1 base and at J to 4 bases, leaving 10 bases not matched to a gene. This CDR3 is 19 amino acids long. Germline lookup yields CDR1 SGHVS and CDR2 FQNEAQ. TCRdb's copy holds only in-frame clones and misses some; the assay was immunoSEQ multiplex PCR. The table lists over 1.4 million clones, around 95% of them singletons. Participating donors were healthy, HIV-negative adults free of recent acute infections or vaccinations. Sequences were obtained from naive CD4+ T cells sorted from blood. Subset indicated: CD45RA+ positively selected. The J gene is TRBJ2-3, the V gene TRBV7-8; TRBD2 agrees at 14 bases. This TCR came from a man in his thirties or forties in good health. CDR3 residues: CASSLVRSGLAGAADTQYF. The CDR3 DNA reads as TGTGCCAGCAGCTTAGTTCGCTCGGGACTAGCGGGAGCGGCAGATACGCAGTATTTT.